This TCR beta chain was sequenced during a study of CD8 T cells in ankylosing spondylitis. Regarding the study as a whole: A TCR beta motif made of 7 to 9 highly homologous variants seemed typical of ankylosing spondylitis blood. The disease-linked clones had a CD8+ phenotype and low blood frequencies.

5'-RACE, quantitative and with molecular barcodes, yielded the TCR beta libraries. TCRdb redid the calling of the 5' RACE reads with MiXCR, one entry per CDR3 protein. Seen here are more than 150,000 distinct CDR3 sequences, approximately 18% observed once, and the top ten hold about 4.3%. The CDR3 spans 16 residues. Between the trimmed V and J ends, which lost 2 bases and 3 bases, there was a span of 15 bases. Germline V gene sequence: CDR1 SGHTA, CDR2 FQGNSA. This clonotype was recorded at least ten times. The antigen remains undetermined. The specimen sequenced was blood, either unsorted or a sorted T cell fraction (not recorded which). The chain has TRBV7-2 and TRBJ2-3; weak D call: TRBD1 (6 bases). This receptor was obtained from a male donor aged 10 to 35 with ankylosing spondylitis or in good health (not recorded which). CDR3 protein: CASSLNLGATTDTQYF. Written as DNA, the CDR3 is TGTGCCAGCAGCTTAAATCTGGGGGCCACAACAGATACGCAGTATTTT.